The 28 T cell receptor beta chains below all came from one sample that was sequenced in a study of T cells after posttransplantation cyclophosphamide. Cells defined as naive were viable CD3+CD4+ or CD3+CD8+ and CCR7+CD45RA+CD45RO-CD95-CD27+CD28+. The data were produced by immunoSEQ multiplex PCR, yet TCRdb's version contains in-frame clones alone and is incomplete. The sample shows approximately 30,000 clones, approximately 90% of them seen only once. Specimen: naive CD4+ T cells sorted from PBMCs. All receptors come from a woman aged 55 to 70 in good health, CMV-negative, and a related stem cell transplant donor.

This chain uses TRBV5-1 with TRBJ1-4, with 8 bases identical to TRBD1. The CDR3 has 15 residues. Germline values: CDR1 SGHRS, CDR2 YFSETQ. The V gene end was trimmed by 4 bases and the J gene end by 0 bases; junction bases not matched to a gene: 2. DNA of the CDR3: TGCGCCAGCAGCCCGACAGGGGCAACTAATGAAAAACTGTTTTTT. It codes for CASSPTGATNEKLFF.

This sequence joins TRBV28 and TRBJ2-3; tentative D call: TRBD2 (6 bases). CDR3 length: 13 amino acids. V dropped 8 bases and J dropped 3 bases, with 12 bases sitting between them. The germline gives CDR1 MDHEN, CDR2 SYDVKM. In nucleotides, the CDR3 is TGTGCCAGCGCTATGGCGGGGACAGATACGCAGTATTTT. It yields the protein CASAMAGTDTQYF.

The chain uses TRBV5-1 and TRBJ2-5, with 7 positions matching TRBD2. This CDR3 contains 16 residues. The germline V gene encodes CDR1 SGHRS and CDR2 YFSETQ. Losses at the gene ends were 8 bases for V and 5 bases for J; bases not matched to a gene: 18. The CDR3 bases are TGCGCCAGTTCCACCCTGGGCCGGGAGGCCCGTGAGACCCAGTACTTC. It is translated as CASSTLGREARETQYF.

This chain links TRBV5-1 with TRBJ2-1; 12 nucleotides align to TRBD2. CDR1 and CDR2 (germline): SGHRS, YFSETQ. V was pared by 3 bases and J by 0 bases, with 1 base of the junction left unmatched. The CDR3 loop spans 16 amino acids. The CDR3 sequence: CASSSSGGVSYNEQFF. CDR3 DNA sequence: TGCGCCAGCAGCTCTAGCGGGGGGGTCTCCTACAATGAGCAGTTCTTC. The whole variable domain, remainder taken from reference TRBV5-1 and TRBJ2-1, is KAGVTQTPRYLIKTRGQQVTLSCSPISGHRSVSWYQQTPGQGLQFLFEYFSETQRNKGNFPGRFSGRQFSNSRSEMNVSTLELGDSALYLCASSSSGGVSYNEQFFGPGTRLTVL.

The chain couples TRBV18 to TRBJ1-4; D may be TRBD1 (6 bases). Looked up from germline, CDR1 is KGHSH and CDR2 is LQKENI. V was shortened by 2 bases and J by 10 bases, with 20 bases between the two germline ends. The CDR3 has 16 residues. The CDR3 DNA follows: TGTGCCAGCTCACCAGCCTTACAGGGAGCCTCTGGAAAACTGTTTTTT. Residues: CASSPALQGASGKLFF.

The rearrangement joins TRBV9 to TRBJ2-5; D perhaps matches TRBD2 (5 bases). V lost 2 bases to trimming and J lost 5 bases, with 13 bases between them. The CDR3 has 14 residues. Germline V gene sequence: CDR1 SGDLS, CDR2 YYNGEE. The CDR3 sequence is CASSVGGSFETQYF. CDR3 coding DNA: TGTGCCAGCAGCGTTGGTGGGAGCTTCGAGACCCAGTACTTC.

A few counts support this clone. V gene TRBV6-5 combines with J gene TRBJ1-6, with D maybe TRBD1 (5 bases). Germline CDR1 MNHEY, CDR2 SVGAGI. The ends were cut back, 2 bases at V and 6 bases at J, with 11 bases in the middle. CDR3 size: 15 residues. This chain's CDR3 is CASSYATASNSPLHF. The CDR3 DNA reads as TGTGCCAGCAGTTACGCGACAGCCAGTAATTCACCCCTCCACTTT.

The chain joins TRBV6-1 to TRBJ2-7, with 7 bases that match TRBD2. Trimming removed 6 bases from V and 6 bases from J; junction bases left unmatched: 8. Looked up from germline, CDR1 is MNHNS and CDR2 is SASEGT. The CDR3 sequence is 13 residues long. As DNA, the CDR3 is TGTGCCAGCAGAAGGACTAGTAGCGGCGAGCAGTACTTC. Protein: CASRRTSSGEQYF.

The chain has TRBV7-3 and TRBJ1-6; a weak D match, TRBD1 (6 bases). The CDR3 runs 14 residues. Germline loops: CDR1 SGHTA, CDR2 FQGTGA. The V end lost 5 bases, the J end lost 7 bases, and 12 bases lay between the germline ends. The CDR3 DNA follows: TGTGCCAGCAGCCGGACGGGGACAAATTCACCCCTCCACTTT. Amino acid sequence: CASSRTGTNSPLHF.

CDR3 nucleotides: TGTGCCAGCAGCCCTAGACTAGCGGGGTTCACAGATACGCAGTATTTT. This gives the protein CASSPRLAGFTDTQYF. V usage is TRBV7-9 and J usage is TRBJ2-3; TRBD2 matches at 11 bases. The CDR3 has 16 residues. The trim removed 5 bases at V and 2 bases at J, leaving 6 bases unmatched. Germline V gene sequence: CDR1 SEHNR, CDR2 FQNEAQ (reference sequence).

DNA of the CDR3: TGTGCCAGCAGCTCGTCGGGACTCTCTACGGCGCAGTACTTC. This gives the protein CASSSSGLSTAQYF. The V gene is TRBV11-2, the J gene TRBJ2-7, with D perhaps matching TRBD2 (6 bases). Germline values: CDR1 SGHAT, CDR2 FQNNGV. CDR3 length: 14 amino acids. V lost 4 bases, J lost 9 bases, and 19 bases lay in between.

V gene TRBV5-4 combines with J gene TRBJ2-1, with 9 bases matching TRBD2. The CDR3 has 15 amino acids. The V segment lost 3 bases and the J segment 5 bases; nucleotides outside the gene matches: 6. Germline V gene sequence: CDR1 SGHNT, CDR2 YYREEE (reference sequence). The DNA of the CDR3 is TGTGCCAGCAGCTCAAAGGCGGGGGGGGACAATGAGCAGTTCTTC. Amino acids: CASSSKAGGDNEQFF. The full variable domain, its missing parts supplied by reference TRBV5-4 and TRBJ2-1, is ETGVTQSPTHLIKTRGQQVTLRCSSQSGHNTVSWYQQALGQGPQFIFQYYREEENGRGNFPPRFSGLQFPNYSSELNVNALELDDSALYLCASSSKAGGDNEQFFGPGTRLTVL.

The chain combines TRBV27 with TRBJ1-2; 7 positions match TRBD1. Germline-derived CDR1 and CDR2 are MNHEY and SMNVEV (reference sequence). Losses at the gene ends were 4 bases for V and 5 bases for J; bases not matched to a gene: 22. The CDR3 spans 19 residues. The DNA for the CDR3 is TGTGCCAGCAGTTCCTCCCGGCCGGGACAGACAAGGAGGGTTTATGGCTACACCTTC. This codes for CASSSSRPGQTRRVYGYTF.

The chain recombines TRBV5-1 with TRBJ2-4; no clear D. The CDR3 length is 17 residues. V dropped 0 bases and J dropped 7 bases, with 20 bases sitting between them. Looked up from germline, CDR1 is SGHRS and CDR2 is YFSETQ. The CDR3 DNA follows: TGCGCCAGCAGCTTGGGATCCTCACCGCCACCTCGGAACATTCAGTACTTC. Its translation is CASSLGSSPPPRNIQYF.

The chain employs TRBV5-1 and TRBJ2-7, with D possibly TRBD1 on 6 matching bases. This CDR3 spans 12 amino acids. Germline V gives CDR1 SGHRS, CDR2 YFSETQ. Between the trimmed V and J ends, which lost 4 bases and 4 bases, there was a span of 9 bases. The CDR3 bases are TGCGCCAGCAGCAATACAGGGTACGAGCAGTACTTC. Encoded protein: CASSNTGYEQYF.

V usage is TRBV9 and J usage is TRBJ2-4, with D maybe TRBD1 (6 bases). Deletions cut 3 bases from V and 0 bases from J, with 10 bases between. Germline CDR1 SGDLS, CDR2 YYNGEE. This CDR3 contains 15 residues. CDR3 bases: TGTGCCAGCAGCGGGGGACACTCAGCCAAAAACATTCAGTACTTC. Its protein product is CASSGGHSAKNIQYF.

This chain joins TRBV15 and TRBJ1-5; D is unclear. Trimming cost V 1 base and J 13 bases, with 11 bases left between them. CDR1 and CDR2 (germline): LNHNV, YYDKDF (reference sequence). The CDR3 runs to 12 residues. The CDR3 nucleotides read TGTGCCACCAGCAGAGGTACAGACACTCAGCATTTT. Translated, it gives CATSRGTDTQHF.

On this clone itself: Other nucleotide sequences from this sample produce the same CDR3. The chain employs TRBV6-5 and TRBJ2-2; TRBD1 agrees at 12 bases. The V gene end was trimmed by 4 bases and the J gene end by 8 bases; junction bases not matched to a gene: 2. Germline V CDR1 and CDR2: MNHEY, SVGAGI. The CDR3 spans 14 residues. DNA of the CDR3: TGTGCCAGCAGTTGGGGACAGGGGGCGGGGGAGCTGTTTTTT. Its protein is CASSWGQGAGELFF.

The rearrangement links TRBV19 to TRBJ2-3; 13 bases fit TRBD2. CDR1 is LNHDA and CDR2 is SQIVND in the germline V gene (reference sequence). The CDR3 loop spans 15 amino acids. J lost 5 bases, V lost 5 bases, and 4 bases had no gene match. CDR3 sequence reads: CASSRTSGRGDTQYF. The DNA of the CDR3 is TGTGCCAGTAGTCGAACTAGCGGGAGGGGAGATACGCAGTATTTT.

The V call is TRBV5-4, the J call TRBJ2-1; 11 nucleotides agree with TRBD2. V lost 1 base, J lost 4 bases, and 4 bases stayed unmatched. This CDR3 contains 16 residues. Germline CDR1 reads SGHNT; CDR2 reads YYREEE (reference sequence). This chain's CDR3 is CASSLRLAGLYNEQFF. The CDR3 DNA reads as TGTGCCAGCAGCTTGCGACTAGCGGGACTGTACAATGAGCAGTTCTTC.

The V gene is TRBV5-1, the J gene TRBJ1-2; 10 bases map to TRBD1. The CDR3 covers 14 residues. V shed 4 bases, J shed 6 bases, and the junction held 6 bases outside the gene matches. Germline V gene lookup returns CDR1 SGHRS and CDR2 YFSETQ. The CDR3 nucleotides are TGCGCCAGCAGCGCCGGGACAGGGGCAAATGGCTACACCTTC. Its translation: CASSAGTGANGYTF.

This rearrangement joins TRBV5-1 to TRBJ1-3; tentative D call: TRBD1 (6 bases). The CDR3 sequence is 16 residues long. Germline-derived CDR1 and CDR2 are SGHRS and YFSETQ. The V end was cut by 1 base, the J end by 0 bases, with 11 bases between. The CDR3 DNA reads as TGCGCCAGCAGCTTGACAGGGCCAGACTCTGGAAACACCATATATTTT. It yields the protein CASSLTGPDSGNTIYF.

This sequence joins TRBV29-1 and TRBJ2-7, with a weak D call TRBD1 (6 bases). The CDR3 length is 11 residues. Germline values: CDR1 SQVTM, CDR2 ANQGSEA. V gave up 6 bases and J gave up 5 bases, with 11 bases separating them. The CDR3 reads CSVQGPHEQYF. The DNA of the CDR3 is TGCAGCGTACAGGGCCCCCACGAGCAGTACTTC.

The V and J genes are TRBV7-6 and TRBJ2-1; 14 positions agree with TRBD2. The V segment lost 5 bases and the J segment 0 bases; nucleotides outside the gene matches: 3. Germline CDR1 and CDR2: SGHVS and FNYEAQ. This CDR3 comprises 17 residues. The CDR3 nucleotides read TGTGCCAGCAGCCGGACTAGCGGGGGGAGCTCCTACAATGAGCAGTTCTTC. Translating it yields CASSRTSGGSSYNEQFF.

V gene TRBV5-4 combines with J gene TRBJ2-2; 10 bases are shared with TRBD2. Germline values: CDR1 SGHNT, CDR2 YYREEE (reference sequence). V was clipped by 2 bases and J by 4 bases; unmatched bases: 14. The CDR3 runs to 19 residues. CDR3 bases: TGTGCCAGCAGCTTAACCCGGACTAGCGGTCGATTTCTCACCGGGGAGCTGTTTTTT. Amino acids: CASSLTRTSGRFLTGELFF.

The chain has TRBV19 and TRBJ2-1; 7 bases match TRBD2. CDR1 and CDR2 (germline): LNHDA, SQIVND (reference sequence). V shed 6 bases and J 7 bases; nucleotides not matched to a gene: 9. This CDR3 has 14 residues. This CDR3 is CASRPAGEWNEQFF. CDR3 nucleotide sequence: TGTGCCAGTAGACCCGCGGGAGAGTGGAATGAGCAGTTCTTC.

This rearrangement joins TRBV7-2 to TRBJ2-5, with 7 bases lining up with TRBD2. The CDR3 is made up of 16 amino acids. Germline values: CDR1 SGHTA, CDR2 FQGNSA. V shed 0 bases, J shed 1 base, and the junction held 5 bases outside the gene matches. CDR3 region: CASSLAFSSGQETQYF. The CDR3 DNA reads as TGTGCCAGCAGCTTAGCGTTCTCTAGCGGCCAAGAGACCCAGTACTTC.

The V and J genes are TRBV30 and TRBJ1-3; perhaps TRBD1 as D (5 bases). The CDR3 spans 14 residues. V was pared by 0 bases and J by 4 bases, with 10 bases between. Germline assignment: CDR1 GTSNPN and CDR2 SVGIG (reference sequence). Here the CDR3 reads CAWSVARVGNTIYF. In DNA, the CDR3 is TGTGCCTGGAGTGTAGCCAGGGTAGGAAACACCATATATTTT.